This T cell receptor (beta chain) was recovered during a study of cytomegalovirus exposure and HLA in healthy donors. Notes on the study in general: Confirmation was obtained in vitro that a few CMV-associated chains are specific for CMV antigens.

About this clone: The antigen is not known. At one of its ends the junction is not consistent with the germline gene, which may arise from a read error.

The germline V gene encodes CDR1 SEHNR and CDR2 FQNEAQ (reference sequence). The CDR3 length is 17 residues. The PCR employed 60 Vbeta primers together with 13 Jbeta primers. The data were produced by immunoSEQ multiplex PCR, yet TCRdb's version contains in-frame clones alone and is incomplete. Of about 240,000 clones listed, 70% to 90% are singletons. The clonotype originates from a woman aged 60 to 75 in good health and CMV-seropositive. Sequenced sample: PBMCs. V and J are TRBV7-9 and TRBJ2-2; 8 nucleotides line up with TRBD1. Written as DNA, the CDR3 is TGTTCCAGCAGGCAAGAGTCAGGGGGCGCGAACACCGGGGAGCTGTTTTTT. Amino acids: CSSRQESGGANTGELFF.